The rows below give T cell receptor beta chains drawn from one sample of a study of T cells in Graves' hyperthyroidism and ophthalmopathy. One entry per CDR3 protein, called by TCRdb with MiXCR from the multiplex PCR reads. Here the sample spans about 290,000 distinct CDR3 sequences, over 15% being singletons. The sample was blood. These receptors originate from an older woman with Graves' ophthalmopathy. CDR3s include the opening cysteine and the closing phenylalanine or tryptophan. Each record gives: J gene, D gene, clone size, V gene, CDR3 DNA, CDR3 protein. The D gene is left open where the match is weak. Size values are once, few and many counts, or a class for expanded clones, and some rows have none.

j_call: TRBJ2-5; d_call: TRBD1; clone_size: many; v_call: TRBV7-9; cdr3_nt: TGTGCCAGCAGCTTAGGACAGGGGTACCAAGAGACCCAGTACTTC; cdr3_aa: CASSLGQGYQETQYF
j_call: TRBJ1-1; d_call: -; clone_size: -; v_call: TRBV11-2; cdr3_nt: TGTGCCAGCAGCTATCTAAGGGGCCAAACTGAAGCTTTCTTT; cdr3_aa: CASSYLRGQTEAFF
j_call: TRBJ2-2; d_call: -; clone_size: few; v_call: TRBV15; cdr3_nt: TGTGCCACCCGGCGGGGAACTTCGAACACCGGGGAGCTGTTTTTT; cdr3_aa: CATRRGTSNTGELFF
j_call: TRBJ2-5; d_call: -; clone_size: once; v_call: TRBV7-2; cdr3_nt: TGTGCCAGCAGCTTAGTGGGACCAAGCCTGGAGACCCAGTACTTC; cdr3_aa: CASSLVGPSLETQYF
j_call: TRBJ2-4; d_call: -; clone_size: -; v_call: TRBV7-9; cdr3_nt: TGTGCCAGCAGCTTAAGCGGACTAGCCAAAAACATTCAGTACTTC; cdr3_aa: CASSLSGLAKNIQYF
j_call: TRBJ1-1; d_call: -; clone_size: many; v_call: TRBV27; cdr3_nt: TGTGCCAGCAGTTTATACCATACGAACACTGAAGCTTTCTTT; cdr3_aa: CASSLYHTNTEAFF
j_call: TRBJ2-3; d_call: -; clone_size: many; v_call: TRBV24-1; cdr3_nt: TGTGCCACCAGTGATCCGATATTCGCAGATACGCAGTATTTT; cdr3_aa: CATSDPIFADTQYF
j_call: TRBJ2-1; d_call: -; clone_size: few; v_call: TRBV12-5; cdr3_nt: TGTGCTAGTGGTTCTAGAACTTACAATGAGCAGTTCTTC; cdr3_aa: CASGSRTYNEQFF
j_call: TRBJ2-3; d_call: -; clone_size: many; v_call: TRBV18; cdr3_nt: TGTGCCAGCTCACCACTTCCGCGGGGATCTAGCACAGATACGCAGTATTTT; cdr3_aa: CASSPLPRGSSTDTQYF
j_call: TRBJ1-2; d_call: -; clone_size: -; v_call: TRBV7-2; cdr3_nt: TGTGCCAGCAGCTTAGTATTGACGGGGGCTGGTGGCTACACCTTC; cdr3_aa: CASSLVLTGAGGYTF
j_call: TRBJ2-2; d_call: -; clone_size: many; v_call: TRBV25-1; cdr3_nt: TGTGCCAGCAGTGAATACTGGGGGGACGGGGAGCTGTTTTTT; cdr3_aa: CASSEYWGDGELFF
j_call: TRBJ2-7; d_call: -; clone_size: many; v_call: TRBV6-5; cdr3_nt: TGTGCCAGCAGTTACAGCTGGGGTCCCTACGAGCAGTACTTC; cdr3_aa: CASSYSWGPYEQYF
j_call: TRBJ2-7; d_call: -; clone_size: many; v_call: TRBV5-1; cdr3_nt: TGCGCCAGCAACATCGAGGGAGGCAACGAGCAGTACTTC; cdr3_aa: CASNIEGGNEQYF
j_call: TRBJ1-5; d_call: TRBD1; clone_size: many; v_call: TRBV10-3; cdr3_nt: TGTGCCATCAGCGAGACAGGGGGCAATCAGCCCCAGCATTTT; cdr3_aa: CAISETGGNQPQHF
j_call: TRBJ2-7; d_call: -; clone_size: many; v_call: TRBV7-9; cdr3_nt: TGTGCCATCAGCGAGGTAGGAAAGGAAGTGCAGTACTTC; cdr3_aa: CAISEVGKEVQYF